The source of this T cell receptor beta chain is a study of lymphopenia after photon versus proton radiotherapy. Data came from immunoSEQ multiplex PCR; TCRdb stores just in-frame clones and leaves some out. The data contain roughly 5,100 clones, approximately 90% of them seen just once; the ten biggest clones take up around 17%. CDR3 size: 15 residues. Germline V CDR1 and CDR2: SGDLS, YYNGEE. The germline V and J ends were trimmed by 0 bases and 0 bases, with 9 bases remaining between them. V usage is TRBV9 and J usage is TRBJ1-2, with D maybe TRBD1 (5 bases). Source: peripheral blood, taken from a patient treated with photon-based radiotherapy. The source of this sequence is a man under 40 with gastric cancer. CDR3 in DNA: TGTGCCAGCAGCGTAGATACAGGCACTAACTATGGCTACACCTTC. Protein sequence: CASSVDTGTNYGYTF.